The text below deals with one T cell receptor (beta chain). Its antigen is undetermined. In germline, CDR1 is SNHLY, CDR2 FYNNEI. With 6 bases clipped from V and 10 bases from J, the junction kept 12 bases outside the gene matches. The CDR3 is 16 residues long. After autologous stem cell transplantation all patients relapsed, and prior brentuximab vedotin exposure differed between cohorts. Reported best responses ranged across complete response, partial response or progressive disease. Profiled with immunoSEQ multiplex PCR; TCRdb holds only in-frame clones, not every one. The data contain tens of thousands of clones, 70% to 80% of them singletons. This entry comes from a study of PD-1 blockade in classical Hodgkin lymphoma. Overall study findings and caveats: Newly diagnosed patients were reported to exhibit reduced baseline TCR diversity relative to healthy donors. Individuals who commenced nivolumab within less than 1 year of ASCT were excluded. The CD4+ diversity rise by C4D1 was clearest in complete responders.

The receptor was isolated from a human donor with classical Hodgkin lymphoma. The genes are TRBV2 and TRBJ1-6; 10 bases are a match to TRBD1. The starting material was peripheral blood mononuclear cells (PBMCs), obtained before the second cycle of nivolumab. This chain's CDR3 is CASRPGTGVVGSPLHF. Written as DNA, the CDR3 is TGTGCCAGCAGGCCCGGGACAGGGGTTGTGGGATCACCCCTCCACTTT.